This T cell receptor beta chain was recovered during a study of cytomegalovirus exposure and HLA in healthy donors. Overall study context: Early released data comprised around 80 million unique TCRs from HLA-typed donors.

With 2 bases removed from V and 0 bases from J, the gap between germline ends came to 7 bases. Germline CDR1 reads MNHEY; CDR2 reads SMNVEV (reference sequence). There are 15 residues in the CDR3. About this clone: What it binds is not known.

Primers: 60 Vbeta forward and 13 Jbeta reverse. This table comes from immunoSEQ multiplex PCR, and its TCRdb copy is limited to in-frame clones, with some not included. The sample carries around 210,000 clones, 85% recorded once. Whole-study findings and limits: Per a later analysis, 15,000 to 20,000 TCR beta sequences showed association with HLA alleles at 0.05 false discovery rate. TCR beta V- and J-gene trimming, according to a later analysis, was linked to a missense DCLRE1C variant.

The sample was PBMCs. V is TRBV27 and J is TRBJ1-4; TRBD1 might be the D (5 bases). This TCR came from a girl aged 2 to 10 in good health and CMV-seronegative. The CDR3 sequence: CASSLAGATNEKLFF. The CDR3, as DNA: TGTGCCAGCAGTTTAGCGGGGGCAACTAATGAAAAACTGTTTTTT.